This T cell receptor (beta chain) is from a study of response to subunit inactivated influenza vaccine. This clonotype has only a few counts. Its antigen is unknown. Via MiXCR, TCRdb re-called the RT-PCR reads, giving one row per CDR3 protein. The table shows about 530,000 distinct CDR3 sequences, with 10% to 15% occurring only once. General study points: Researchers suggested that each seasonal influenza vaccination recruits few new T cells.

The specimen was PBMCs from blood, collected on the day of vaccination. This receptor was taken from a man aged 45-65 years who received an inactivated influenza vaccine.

CDR3 nucleotides: TGCGCCAGCAGCTTGGAACCCCCCTACGAGCAGTACTTC. This sequence encodes CASSLEPPYEQYF. V and J are TRBV5-1 and TRBJ2-7; D uncertain. V was trimmed by 0 bases and J by 2 bases, leaving 6 bases between them. This CDR3 comprises 13 residues. Germline CDR1 and CDR2: SGHRS and YFSETQ.